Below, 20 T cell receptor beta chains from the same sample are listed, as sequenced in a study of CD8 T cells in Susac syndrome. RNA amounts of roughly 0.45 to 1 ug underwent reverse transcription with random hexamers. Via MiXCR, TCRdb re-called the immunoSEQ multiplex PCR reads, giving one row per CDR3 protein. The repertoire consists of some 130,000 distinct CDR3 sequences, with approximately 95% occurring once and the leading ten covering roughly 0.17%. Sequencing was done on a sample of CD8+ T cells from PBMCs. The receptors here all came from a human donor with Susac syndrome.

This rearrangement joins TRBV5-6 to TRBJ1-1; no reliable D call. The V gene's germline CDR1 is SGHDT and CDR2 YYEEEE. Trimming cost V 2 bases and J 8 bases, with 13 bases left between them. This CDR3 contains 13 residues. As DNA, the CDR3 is TGTGCCAGCAGCTTAGGTCCAGGCCCCGAAGCTTTCTTT. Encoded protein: CASSLGPGPEAFF.

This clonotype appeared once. The CDR3 sequence is CASRELAAAYNEQFF. For the CDR3, the DNA is TGTGCCAGCAGGGAGCTAGCGGCAGCCTACAATGAGCAGTTCTTC. V gene TRBV2 combines with J gene TRBJ2-1; TRBD2 matches at 7 bases. Germline CDR1 and CDR2: SNHLY and FYNNEI. The CDR3 totals 15 residues. Trimming took 6 bases from V and 2 from J; bases not matched to a gene: 7.

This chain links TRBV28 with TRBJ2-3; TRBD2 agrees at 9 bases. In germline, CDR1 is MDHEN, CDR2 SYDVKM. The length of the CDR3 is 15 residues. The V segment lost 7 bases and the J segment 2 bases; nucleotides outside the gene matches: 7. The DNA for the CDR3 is TGTGCCAGCAAGAAGGGACTAGCTCCCACAGATACGCAGTATTTT. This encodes CASKKGLAPTDTQYF.

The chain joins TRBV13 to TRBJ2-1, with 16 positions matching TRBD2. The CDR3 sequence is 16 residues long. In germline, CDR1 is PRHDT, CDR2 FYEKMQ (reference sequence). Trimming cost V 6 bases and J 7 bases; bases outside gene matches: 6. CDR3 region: CASRQGTSGRANEQFF. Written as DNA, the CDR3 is TGTGCCAGCAGACAAGGGACTAGCGGGAGGGCTAATGAGCAGTTCTTC.

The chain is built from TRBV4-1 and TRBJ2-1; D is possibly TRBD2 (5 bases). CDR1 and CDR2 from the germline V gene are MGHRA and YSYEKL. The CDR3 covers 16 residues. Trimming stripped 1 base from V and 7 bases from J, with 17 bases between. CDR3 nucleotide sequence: TGCGCCAGCAGCCAAGCCGCAGTTTGGTCGGGGAATGAGCAGTTCTTC. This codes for CASSQAAVWSGNEQFF.

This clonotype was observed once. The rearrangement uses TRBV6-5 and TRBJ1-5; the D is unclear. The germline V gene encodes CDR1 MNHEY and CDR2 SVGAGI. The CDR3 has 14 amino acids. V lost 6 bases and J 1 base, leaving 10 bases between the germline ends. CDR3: CASSLDGSNQPQHF. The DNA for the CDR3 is TGTGCCAGCAGCCTCGACGGAAGCAATCAGCCCCAGCATTTT.

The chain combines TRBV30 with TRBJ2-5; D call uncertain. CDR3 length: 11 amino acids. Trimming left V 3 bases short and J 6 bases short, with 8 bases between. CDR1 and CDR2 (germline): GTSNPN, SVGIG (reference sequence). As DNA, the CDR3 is TGTGCCTGGAGCCCCCTGCAGACCCAGTACTTC. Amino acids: CAWSPLQTQYF.

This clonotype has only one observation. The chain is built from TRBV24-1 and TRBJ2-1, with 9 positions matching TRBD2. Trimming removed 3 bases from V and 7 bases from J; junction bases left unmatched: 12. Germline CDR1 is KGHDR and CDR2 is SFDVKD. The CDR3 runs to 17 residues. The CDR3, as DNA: TGTGCCACCAGTGATGTAGCGGGGGAGAGGGTGGTTAATGAGCAGTTCTTC. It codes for CATSDVAGERVVNEQFF.

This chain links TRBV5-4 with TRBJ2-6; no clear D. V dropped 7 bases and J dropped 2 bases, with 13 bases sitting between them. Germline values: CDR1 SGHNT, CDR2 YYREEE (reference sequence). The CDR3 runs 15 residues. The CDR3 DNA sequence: TGTGCCAGCGGAAAGGTACTACCTGGGGCCAACGTCCTGACTTTC. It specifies CASGKVLPGANVLTF.

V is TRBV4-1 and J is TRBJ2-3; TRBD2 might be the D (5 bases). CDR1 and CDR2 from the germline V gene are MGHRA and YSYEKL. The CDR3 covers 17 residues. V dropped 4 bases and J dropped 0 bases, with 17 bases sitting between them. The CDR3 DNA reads TGCGCCAGCAGCCTTCCCGTTAGCGCCTCTAGCACAGATACGCAGTATTTT. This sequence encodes CASSLPVSASSTDTQYF.

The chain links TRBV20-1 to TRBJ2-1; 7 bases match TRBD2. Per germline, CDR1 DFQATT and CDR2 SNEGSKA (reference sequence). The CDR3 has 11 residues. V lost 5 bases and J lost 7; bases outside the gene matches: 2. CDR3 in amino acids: CSAPRENEQFF. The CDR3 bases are TGCAGTGCTCCGCGGGAGAATGAGCAGTTCTTC.

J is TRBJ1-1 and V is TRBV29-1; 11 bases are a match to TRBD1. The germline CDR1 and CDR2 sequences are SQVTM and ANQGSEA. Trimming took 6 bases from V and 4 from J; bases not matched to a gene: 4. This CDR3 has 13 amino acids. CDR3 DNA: TGCAGCGTCTACGGGACAGGGGGCACTGAAGCTTTCTTT. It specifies CSVYGTGGTEAFF.

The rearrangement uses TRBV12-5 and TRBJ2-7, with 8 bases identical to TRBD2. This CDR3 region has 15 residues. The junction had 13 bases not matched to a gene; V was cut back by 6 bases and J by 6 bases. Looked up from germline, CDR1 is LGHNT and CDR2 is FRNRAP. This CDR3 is CASGPSAGTSSEQYF. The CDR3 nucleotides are TGTGCTAGTGGCCCGAGCGCCGGGACTAGTAGCGAGCAGTACTTC.

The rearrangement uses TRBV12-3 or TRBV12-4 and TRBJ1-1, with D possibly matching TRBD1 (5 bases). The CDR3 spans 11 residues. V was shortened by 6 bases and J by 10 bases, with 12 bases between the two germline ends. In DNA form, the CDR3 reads TGTGCCAGCAGGAGGGGCGGTGGAGCTTTCTTT. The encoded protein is CASRRGGGAFF.

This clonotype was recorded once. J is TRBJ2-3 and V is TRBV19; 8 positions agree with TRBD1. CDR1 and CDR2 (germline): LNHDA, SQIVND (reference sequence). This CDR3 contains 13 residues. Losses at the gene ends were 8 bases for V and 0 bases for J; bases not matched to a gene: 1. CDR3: CASQGASTDTQYF. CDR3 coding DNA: TGTGCCAGTCAGGGGGCTAGCACAGATACGCAGTATTTT. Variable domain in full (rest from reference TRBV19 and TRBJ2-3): DGGITQSPKYLFRKEGQNVTLSCEQNLNHDAMYWYRQDPGQGLRLIYYSQIVNDFQKGDIAEGYSVSREKKESFPLTVTSAQKNPTAFYLCASQGASTDTQYFGPGTRLTVL.

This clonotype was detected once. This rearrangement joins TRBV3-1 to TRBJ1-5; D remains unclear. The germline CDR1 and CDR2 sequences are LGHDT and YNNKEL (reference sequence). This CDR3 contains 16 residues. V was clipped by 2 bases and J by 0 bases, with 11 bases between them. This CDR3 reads CASSQSTEISNQPQHF. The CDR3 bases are TGTGCCAGCAGCCAATCCACCGAAATTAGCAATCAGCCCCAGCATTTT.

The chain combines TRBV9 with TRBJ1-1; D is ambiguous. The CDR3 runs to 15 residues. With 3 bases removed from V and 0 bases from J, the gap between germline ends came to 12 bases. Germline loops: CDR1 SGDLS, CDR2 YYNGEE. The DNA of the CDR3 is TGTGCCAGCAGCGGGGAAGGGCCCCTGAACACTGAAGCTTTCTTT. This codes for CASSGEGPLNTEAFF.

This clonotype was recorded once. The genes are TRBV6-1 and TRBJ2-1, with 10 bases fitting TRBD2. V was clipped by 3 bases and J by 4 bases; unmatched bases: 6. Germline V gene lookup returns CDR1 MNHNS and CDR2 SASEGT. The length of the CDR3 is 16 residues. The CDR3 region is CASSDWASGGYNEQFF. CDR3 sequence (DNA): TGTGCCAGCAGTGATTGGGCTAGCGGGGGATACAATGAGCAGTTCTTC.

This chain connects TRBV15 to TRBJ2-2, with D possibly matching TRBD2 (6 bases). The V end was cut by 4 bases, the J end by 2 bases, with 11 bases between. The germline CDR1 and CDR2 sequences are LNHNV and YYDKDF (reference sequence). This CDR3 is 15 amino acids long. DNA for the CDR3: TGTGCCACCAGCATAGGGACTTCCAACACCGGGGAGCTGTTTTTT. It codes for CATSIGTSNTGELFF.

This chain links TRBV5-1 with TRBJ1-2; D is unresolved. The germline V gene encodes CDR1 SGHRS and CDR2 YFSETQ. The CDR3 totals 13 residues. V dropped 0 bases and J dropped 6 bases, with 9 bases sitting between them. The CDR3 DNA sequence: TGCGCCAGCAGCTTGGCTCCGGTAGATGGCTACACCTTC. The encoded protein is CASSLAPVDGYTF.